This T cell receptor (beta chain) was sequenced for a study of CD8 T cells in Susac syndrome. TCR beta from blood CD8+ and CD4+ T cells was sequenced. Random hexamers were used to reverse transcribe 0.5 to 1 ug of RNA. The authors amplified TCR beta CDR3 across 54 Vbeta and 13 Jbeta using immunoSEQ multiplex PCR. TCRdb itself ran the immunoSEQ multiplex PCR reads through MiXCR, one entry per CDR3 protein. Of roughly 190,000 distinct CDR3 sequences listed, about 94% are singletons. V lost 7 bases and J lost 0, with 21 bases in between. The CDR3 covers 17 residues. Sequenced: CD4+ T cells from PBMCs. The genes are TRBV12-3 or TRBV12-4 and TRBJ1-2; D possibly corresponds to TRBD1 (6 bases). This clonotype was obtained from a human donor in good health. The DNA of the CDR3 is TGTGCCAGCATTTCATCCCGGGGGCTAAGCCCTAACTATGGCTACACCTTC. Encoded protein: CASISSRGLSPNYGYTF.